This T cell receptor beta chain was obtained from a study of T cell responses to AZD1222 COVID-19 vaccine. The CDR3 covers 15 residues. Germline V CDR1 and CDR2: PRHDT, FYEKMQ (reference sequence). V was pared by 5 bases and J by 0 bases, with 11 bases between. TCRdb keeps only in-frame clones here, not all; method: immunoSEQ multiplex PCR. The profile covers tens of thousands of clones, with around 90% appearing a single time and around 24% taken by the ten largest. The gene calls are TRBV13 and TRBJ2-4, with D possibly matching TRBD2 (6 bases). The sequenced sample was peripheral blood, obtained on day 0 of AZD1222 vaccination. The TCR comes from an adult in good health. This CDR3 reads CASSGGNLAKNIQYF. CDR3 nucleotide sequence: TGTGCCAGCAGCGGGGGGAATTTAGCCAAAAACATTCAGTACTTC.